The 23 T cell receptor beta chains presented below share a single source sample, sequenced in a study of radiotherapy plus CTLA-4 blockade in lung cancer. The table came from immunoSEQ multiplex PCR; TCRdb's copy has only in-frame clones and leaves some out. The sample lists some 110,000 clones; roughly 86% were seen once. The material sequenced was peripheral blood, taken from a patient treated with radiotherapy plus ipilimumab. Receptor source: a human donor with non-small cell lung cancer that progressed on radiotherapy plus ipilimumab. Some clones in this sample may be carry-over from other donors' samples.

The chain employs TRBV4-3 and TRBJ2-1; TRBD2 aligns across 10 bases. V gave up 3 bases and J gave up 4 bases; unmatched junction bases: 3. CDR1 LGHNA and CDR2 YSLEER come from the germline V gene. CDR3 size: 15 residues. The CDR3 DNA follows: TGCGCCAGCAGCCAGCTAGCGGGAGATTACAATGAGCAGTTCTTC. This gives the protein CASSQLAGDYNEQFF.

The chain employs TRBV5-5 and TRBJ1-1, with D uncertain. CDR1 and CDR2 (germline): SGHKS, YYEKEE (reference sequence). The V end was cut by 0 bases, the J end by 3 bases, with 9 bases between. CDR3 length: 14 amino acids. In DNA, the CDR3 is TGTGCCAGCAGCTTGGGGCCTTCATACACTGAAGCTTTCTTT. This codes for CASSLGPSYTEAFF.

The rearrangement uses TRBV6-6 and TRBJ2-1; no clear D gene. V lost 5 bases to trimming and J lost 3 bases, with 5 bases between them. Germline values: CDR1 MNHNY, CDR2 SVGAGI (reference sequence). The CDR3 spans 12 residues. CDR3 nucleotides: TGTGCCAGCAGTAGATACTACAATGAGCAGTTCTTC. Amino acids: CASSRYYNEQFF.

Here the CDR3 DNA reads TGTGCCAGCAGTTACGGTGGACGAGGTTATGGCTACACCTTC. Protein sequence: CASSYGGRGYGYTF. J is TRBJ1-2 and V is TRBV6-5, with unresolved D. V lost 2 bases and J 5 bases, leaving 12 bases between the germline ends. This CDR3 comprises 14 residues. Per germline, CDR1 MNHEY and CDR2 SVGAGI.

The rearrangement joins TRBV30 to TRBJ1-2; TRBD1 might be the D (6 bases). The CDR3 runs 13 residues. V was shortened by 4 bases and J by 2 bases, with 11 bases between the two germline ends. Per germline, CDR1 GTSNPN and CDR2 SVGIG (reference sequence). DNA of the CDR3: TGTGCCTGGAAACCGGACAGCAACTATGGCTACACCTTC. Its protein product is CAWKPDSNYGYTF.

This clone came up once. The genes are TRBV2 and TRBJ2-5; weak D call: TRBD2 (6 bases). The CDR3 has 14 residues. V was cut by 7 bases and J by 2 bases, with 14 bases left in between. CDR1 is SNHLY and CDR2 is FYNNEI in the germline V gene. Written as DNA, the CDR3 is TGTGCCAGCACCGGGGGAAGCAGACAAGAGACCCAGTACTTC. Translated, it gives CASTGGSRQETQYF.

This clone was seen more than once but under ten times. The rearrangement uses TRBV6-6 and TRBJ2-6, with 10 bases lining up with TRBD2. This CDR3 contains 15 residues. Germline-derived CDR1 and CDR2 are MNHNY and SVGAGI (reference sequence). Trimming took 7 bases from V and 3 from J; bases not matched to a gene: 3. Here the CDR3 reads CASTAGGNGANVLTF. DNA of the CDR3: TGTGCCAGCACAGCGGGGGGGAATGGGGCCAACGTCCTGACTTTC.

CDR3 sequence: CAWSPGGSNQPQHF. CDR3 DNA: TGTGCCTGGAGTCCGGGGGGTAGCAATCAGCCCCAGCATTTT. This chain uses TRBV30 with TRBJ1-5, with D possibly being TRBD1 (5 bases). Germline V CDR1 and CDR2: GTSNPN, SVGIG (reference sequence). V was pared by 2 bases and J by 0 bases, with 8 bases between. This CDR3 region has 14 residues.

This rearrangement joins TRBV18 to TRBJ2-5, with D unresolved. Germline V lookup: CDR1 KGHSH, CDR2 LQKENI. CDR3 length: 12 residues. Trimming took 6 bases from V and 5 from J, leaving 10 bases between them. CDR3 coding DNA: TGTGCCAGCTCCTCGCTAAGGGAGACCCAGTACTTC. This translates into CASSSLRETQYF.

The chain uses TRBV2 and TRBJ2-3, with D possibly TRBD1 on 6 matching bases. CDR1 is SNHLY, CDR2 FYNNEI, per germline. This CDR3 has 14 residues. Trimming removed 2 bases from V and 5 bases from J, with 11 bases in between. The CDR3 protein is CASSERTARDTQYF. The CDR3 nucleotides read TGTGCCAGCAGTGAAAGGACAGCCAGAGATACGCAGTATTTT. Using reference TRBV2 and TRBJ2-3 for the parts outside the CDR3, the full variable domain is EPEVTQTPSHQVTQMGQEVILRCVPISNHLYFYWYRQILGQKVEFLVSFYNNEISEKSEIFDDQFSVERPDGSNFTLKIRSTKLEDSAMYFCASSERTARDTQYFGPGTRLTVL.

This chain uses TRBV5-4 with TRBJ2-4, with D tentatively TRBD2 (5 bases). From germline, CDR1 is SGHNT and CDR2 YYREEE (reference sequence). This CDR3 region has 15 residues. The V end was cut by 3 bases, the J end by 5 bases, with 15 bases between. This chain's CDR3 is CASSSPSDGENIQYF. DNA of the CDR3: TGTGCCAGCAGCTCACCCTCGGACGGGGAAAACATTCAGTACTTC.

The gene calls are TRBV9 and TRBJ1-6, with D perhaps matching TRBD1 (6 bases). V dropped 3 bases and J dropped 6 bases, with 10 bases sitting between them. CDR3 length: 14 amino acids. Germline V gene data show CDR1 as SGDLS and CDR2 as YYNGEE. CDR3 nucleotides: TGTGCCAGCAGCGCCGGACAGTCTAATTCACCCCTCCACTTT. Amino acids: CASSAGQSNSPLHF.

The chain uses TRBV5-1 and TRBJ1-6, with 7 bases identical to TRBD1. Trimming took 5 bases from V and 7 from J; bases not matched to a gene: 6. Germline V gene lookup returns CDR1 SGHRS and CDR2 YFSETQ. CDR3 size: 14 residues. The CDR3 nucleotides are TGCGCCAGCAGAACCGGGACAGCCAATTCACCCCTCCACTTT. This sequence encodes CASRTGTANSPLHF.

This chain links TRBV2 with TRBJ2-5, with 12 bases matching TRBD2. The CDR3 runs to 14 residues. The V gene end was trimmed by 7 bases and the J gene end by 3 bases; junction bases not matched to a gene: 3. CDR1 and CDR2 (germline): SNHLY, FYNNEI. DNA for the CDR3: TGTGCCAGCACCTCTAGCGGGGGGGAAGAGACCCAGTACTTC. Its protein product is CASTSSGGEETQYF.

The chain carries TRBV5-1 and TRBJ2-2, with D possibly being TRBD2 (6 bases). In germline, CDR1 is SGHRS, CDR2 YFSETQ. The ends were cut back, 0 bases at V and 7 bases at J, with 13 bases in the middle. CDR3 length: 15 residues. In DNA, the CDR3 is TGCGCCAGCAGCTTGGCCCTACTAGCTGTCGGGGAGCTGTTTTTT. This codes for CASSLALLAVGELFF.

J is TRBJ2-5 and V is TRBV29-1, with TRBD1 identical over 8 bases. This CDR3 comprises 14 residues. The germline gives CDR1 SQVTM, CDR2 ANQGSEA. The J segment lost 4 bases and the V segment lost 7 bases, leaving 11 bases of the junction unmatched. The CDR3 DNA reads TGCAGCGCTGGGACAGGCGGTGTTGGAGAGACCCAGTACTTC. Translated, it gives CSAGTGGVGETQYF.

In nucleotides, the CDR3 is TGCAGCGTTGAACGGACAGGAATGGACACTGAAGCTTTCTTT. Its translation is CSVERTGMDTEAFF. The chain carries TRBV29-1 and TRBJ1-1; 7 bases are shared with TRBD1. The J segment lost 3 bases and the V segment lost 2 bases, leaving 6 bases of the junction unmatched. The CDR3 covers 14 residues. Germline CDR1 is SQVTM and CDR2 is ANQGSEA.

The genes are TRBV5-1 and TRBJ2-1, with 9 bases identical to TRBD2. Germline V gene sequence: CDR1 SGHRS, CDR2 YFSETQ. The V gene end was trimmed by 5 bases and the J gene end by 4 bases; junction bases not matched to a gene: 4. This CDR3 region has 14 residues. CDR3 sequence: CASRGAGGYNEQFF. In DNA form, the CDR3 reads TGCGCCAGCAGGGGAGCGGGGGGTTACAATGAGCAGTTCTTC.

This chain uses TRBV9 with TRBJ1-1; unclear D gene. CDR3 length equals 16 residues. In germline, CDR1 is SGDLS, CDR2 YYNGEE. Trimming pared 0 bases from V and 3 bases from J, leaving 15 bases between. CDR3 residues: CASSVDHGVRDTEAFF. In DNA, the CDR3 is TGTGCCAGCAGCGTAGATCACGGTGTGAGGGACACTGAAGCTTTCTTT.

This CDR3 is CASRPRARGPGNTIYF. DNA of the CDR3: TGTGCCAGCAGGCCCCGAGCCAGGGGGCCAGGAAACACCATATATTTT. J is TRBJ1-3 and V is TRBV2, with TRBD1 matching 8 bases. The CDR3 runs to 16 residues. CDR1 and CDR2 (germline): SNHLY, FYNNEI. With V trimmed by 6 bases and J by 4 bases, 11 bases remained unmatched.

This clone was detected only once. CDR3 sequence reads: CASSDSTNREFLNTEAFF. CDR3 coding DNA: TGTGCCAGCAGTGACTCGACGAATAGGGAGTTCCTGAACACTGAAGCTTTCTTT. The rearrangement links TRBV6-4 to TRBJ1-1; the D is unclear. The CDR3 length is 18 residues. Germline loops: CDR1 MRHNA, CDR2 SNTAGT. V was shortened by 0 bases and J by 0 bases, with 17 bases between the two germline ends.

J is TRBJ2-7 and V is TRBV6-1; a weak D match, TRBD1 (5 bases). CDR3 size: 11 residues. Germline V CDR1 and CDR2: MNHNS, SASEGT. The germline V and J ends were trimmed by 6 bases and 2 bases, with 5 bases remaining between them. The CDR3 nucleotides are TGTGCCAGCAGACAGGCCTACGAGCAGTACTTC. Amino acid sequence: CASRQAYEQYF.

The genes are TRBV30 and TRBJ2-7; perhaps D is TRBD1 or TRBD2 (5 bases each). Germline V gives CDR1 GTSNPN, CDR2 SVGIG (reference sequence). The V end lost 2 bases, the J end lost 2 bases, and 10 bases lay between the germline ends. CDR3 length: 13 residues. DNA of the CDR3: TGTGCCTGGAGTTGGCAGGGAGCCTACGAGCAGTACTTC. Translation: CAWSWQGAYEQYF.